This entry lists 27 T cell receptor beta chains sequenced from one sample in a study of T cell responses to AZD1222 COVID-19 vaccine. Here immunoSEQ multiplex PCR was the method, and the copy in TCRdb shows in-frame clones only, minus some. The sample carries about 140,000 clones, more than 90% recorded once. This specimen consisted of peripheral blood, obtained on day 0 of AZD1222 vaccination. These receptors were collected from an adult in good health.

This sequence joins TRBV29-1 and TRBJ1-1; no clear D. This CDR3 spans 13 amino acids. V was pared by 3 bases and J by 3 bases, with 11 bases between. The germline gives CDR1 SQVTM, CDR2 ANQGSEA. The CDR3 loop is CSVDSGIDTEAFF. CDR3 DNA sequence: TGCAGCGTTGATTCGGGGATAGACACTGAAGCTTTCTTT.

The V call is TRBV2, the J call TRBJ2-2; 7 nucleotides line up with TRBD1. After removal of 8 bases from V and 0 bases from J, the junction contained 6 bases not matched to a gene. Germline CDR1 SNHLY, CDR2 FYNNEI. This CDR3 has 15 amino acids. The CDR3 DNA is TGTGCCAGCCTCCCTGGGACAGCGAACACCGGGGAGCTGTTTTTT. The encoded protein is CASLPGTANTGELFF. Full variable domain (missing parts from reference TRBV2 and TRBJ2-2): EPEVTQTPSHQVTQMGQEVILRCVPISNHLYFYWYRQILGQKVEFLVSFYNNEISEKSEIFDDQFSVERPDGSNFTLKIRSTKLEDSAMYFCASLPGTANTGELFFGEGSRLTVL.

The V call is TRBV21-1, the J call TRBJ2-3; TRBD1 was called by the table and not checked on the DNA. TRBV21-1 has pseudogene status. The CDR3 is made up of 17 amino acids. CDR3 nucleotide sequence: TGTGCCAGCAGTAATGGTGAGGGGACACGAAGCACAGATACGCAGTATTTT. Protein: CASSNGEGTRSTDTQYF.

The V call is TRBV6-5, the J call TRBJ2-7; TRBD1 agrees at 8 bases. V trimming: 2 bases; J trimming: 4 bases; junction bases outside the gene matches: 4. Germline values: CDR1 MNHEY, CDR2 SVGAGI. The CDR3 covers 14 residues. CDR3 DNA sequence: TGTGCCAGCAGTTACCAGGGGGCGGGATACGAGCAGTACTTC. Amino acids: CASSYQGAGYEQYF.

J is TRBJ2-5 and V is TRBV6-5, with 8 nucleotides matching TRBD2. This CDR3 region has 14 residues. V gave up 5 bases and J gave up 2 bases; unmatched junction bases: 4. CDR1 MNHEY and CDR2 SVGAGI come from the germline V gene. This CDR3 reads CASSQPGGQETQYF. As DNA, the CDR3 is TGTGCCAGCAGTCAGCCGGGAGGGCAAGAGACCCAGTACTTC.

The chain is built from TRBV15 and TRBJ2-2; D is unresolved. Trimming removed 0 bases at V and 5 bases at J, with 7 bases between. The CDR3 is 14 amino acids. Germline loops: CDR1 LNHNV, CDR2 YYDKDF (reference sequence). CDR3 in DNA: TGTGCCACCAGCAGAGATCCCCAGACCGGGGAGCTGTTTTTT. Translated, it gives CATSRDPQTGELFF.

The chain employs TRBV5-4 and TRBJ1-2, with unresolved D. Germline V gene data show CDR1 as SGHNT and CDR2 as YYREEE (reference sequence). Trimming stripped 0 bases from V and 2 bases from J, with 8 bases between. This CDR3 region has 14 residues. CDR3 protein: CASSLGGGNYGYTF. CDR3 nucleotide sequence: TGTGCCAGCAGCTTGGGAGGTGGGAACTATGGCTACACCTTC.

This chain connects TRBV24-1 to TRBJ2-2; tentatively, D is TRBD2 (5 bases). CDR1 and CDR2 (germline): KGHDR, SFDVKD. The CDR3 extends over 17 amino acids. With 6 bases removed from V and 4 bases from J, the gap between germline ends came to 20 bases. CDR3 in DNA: TGTGCCACCAGTTCTAGTGCACGGGAAATGGTCACCGGGGAGCTGTTTTTT. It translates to CATSSSAREMVTGELFF.

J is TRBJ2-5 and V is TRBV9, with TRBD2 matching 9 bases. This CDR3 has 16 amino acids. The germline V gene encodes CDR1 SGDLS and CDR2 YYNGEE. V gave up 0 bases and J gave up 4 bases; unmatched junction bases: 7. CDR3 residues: CASSVDLAGGRETQYF. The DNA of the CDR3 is TGTGCCAGCAGCGTAGATCTGGCGGGAGGGCGAGAGACCCAGTACTTC.

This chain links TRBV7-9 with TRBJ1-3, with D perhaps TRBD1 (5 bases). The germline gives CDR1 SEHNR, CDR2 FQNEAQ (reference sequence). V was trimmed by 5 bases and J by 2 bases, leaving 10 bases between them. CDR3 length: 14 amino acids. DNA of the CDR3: TGTGCCAGCAGCCCGCAGGGAGCTGGAAACACCATATATTTT. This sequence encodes CASSPQGAGNTIYF.

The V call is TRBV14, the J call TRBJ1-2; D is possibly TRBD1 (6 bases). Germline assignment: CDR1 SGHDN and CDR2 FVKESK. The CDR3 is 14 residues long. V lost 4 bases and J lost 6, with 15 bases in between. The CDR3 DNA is TGTGCCAGCAGCCGAGCCCTAAAGGGGGATGGCTACACCTTC. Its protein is CASSRALKGDGYTF.

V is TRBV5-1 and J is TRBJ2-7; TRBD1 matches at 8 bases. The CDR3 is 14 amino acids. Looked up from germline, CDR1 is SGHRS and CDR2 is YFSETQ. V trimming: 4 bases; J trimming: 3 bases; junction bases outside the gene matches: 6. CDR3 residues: CASSPRTGNYEQYF. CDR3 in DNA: TGCGCCAGCAGCCCTCGGACAGGGAACTACGAGCAGTACTTC.

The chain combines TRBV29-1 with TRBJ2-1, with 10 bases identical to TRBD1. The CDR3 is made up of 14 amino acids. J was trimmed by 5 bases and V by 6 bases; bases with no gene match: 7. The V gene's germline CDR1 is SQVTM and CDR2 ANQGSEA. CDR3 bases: TGCAGCGTCGAGGACAGGGGGGCCCACAATGAGCAGTTCTTC. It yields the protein CSVEDRGAHNEQFF.

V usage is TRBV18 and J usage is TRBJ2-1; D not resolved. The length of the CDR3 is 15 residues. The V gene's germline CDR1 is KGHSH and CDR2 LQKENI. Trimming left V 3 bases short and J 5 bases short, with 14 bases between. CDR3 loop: CASSPSSGANNEQFF. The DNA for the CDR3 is TGTGCCAGCTCACCTTCCTCCGGAGCCAACAATGAGCAGTTCTTC.

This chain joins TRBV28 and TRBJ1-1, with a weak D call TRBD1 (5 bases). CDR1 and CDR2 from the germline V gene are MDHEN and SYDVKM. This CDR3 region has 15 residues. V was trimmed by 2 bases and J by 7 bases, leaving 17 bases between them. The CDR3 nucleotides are TGTGCCAGCAGTTTAGCGGTCAGGGTAGGAGGTGAAGCTTTCTTT. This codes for CASSLAVRVGGEAFF.

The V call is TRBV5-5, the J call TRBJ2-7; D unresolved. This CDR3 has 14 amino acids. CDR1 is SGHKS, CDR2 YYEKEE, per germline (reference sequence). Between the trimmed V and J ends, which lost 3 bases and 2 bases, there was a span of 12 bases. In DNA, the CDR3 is TGTGCCAGCAGCTCGCTAGGAACCGCCTACGAGCAGTACTTC. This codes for CASSSLGTAYEQYF.

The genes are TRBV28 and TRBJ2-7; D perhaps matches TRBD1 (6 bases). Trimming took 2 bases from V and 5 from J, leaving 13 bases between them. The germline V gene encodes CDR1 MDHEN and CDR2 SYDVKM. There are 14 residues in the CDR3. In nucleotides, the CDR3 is TGTGCCAGCAGTTTAATACAGGGTTTCGACGAGCAGTACTTC. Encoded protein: CASSLIQGFDEQYF.

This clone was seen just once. The CDR3: CASSSLGQGMNTEAFF. CDR3 nucleotide sequence: TGCGCCAGCAGCTCCCTGGGACAGGGCATGAACACTGAAGCTTTCTTT. The chain recombines TRBV5-1 with TRBJ1-1; TRBD1 aligns across 9 bases. The trim removed 3 bases at V and 0 bases at J, leaving 6 bases unmatched. The length of the CDR3 is 16 residues. The V gene's germline CDR1 is SGHRS and CDR2 YFSETQ.

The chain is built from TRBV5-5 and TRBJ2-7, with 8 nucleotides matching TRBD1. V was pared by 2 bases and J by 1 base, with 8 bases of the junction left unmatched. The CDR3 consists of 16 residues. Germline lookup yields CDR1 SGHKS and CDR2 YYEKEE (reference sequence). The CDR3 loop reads CASSLSRGQDSYEQYF. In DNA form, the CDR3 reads TGTGCCAGCAGCTTATCCAGGGGGCAAGATTCCTACGAGCAGTACTTC. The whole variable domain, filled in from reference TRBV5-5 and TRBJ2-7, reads DAGVTQSPTHLIKTRGQQVTLRCSPISGHKSVSWYQQVLGQGPQFIFQYYEKEERGRGNFPDRFSARQFPNYSSELNVNALLLGDSALYLCASSLSRGQDSYEQYFGPGTRLTVT.

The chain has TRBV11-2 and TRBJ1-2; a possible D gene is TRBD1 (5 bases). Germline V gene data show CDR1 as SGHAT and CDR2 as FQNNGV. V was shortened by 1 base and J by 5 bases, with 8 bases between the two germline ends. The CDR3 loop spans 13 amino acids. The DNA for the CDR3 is TGTGCCAGCAGCTTAGGAAGGGGATATGGCTACACCTTC. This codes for CASSLGRGYGYTF.

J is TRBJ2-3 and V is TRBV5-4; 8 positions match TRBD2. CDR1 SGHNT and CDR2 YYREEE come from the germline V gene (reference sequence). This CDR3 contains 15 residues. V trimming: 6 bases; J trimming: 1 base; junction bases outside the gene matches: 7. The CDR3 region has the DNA TGTGCCAGCAACTCGGGGGGGGCCCGCACAGATACGCAGTATTTT. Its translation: CASNSGGARTDTQYF.

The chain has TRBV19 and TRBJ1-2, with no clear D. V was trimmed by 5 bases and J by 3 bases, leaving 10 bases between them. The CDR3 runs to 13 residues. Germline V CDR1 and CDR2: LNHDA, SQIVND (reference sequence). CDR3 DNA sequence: TGTGCCAGTAGTCCGGACGGGTACTATGGCTACACCTTC. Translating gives CASSPDGYYGYTF.

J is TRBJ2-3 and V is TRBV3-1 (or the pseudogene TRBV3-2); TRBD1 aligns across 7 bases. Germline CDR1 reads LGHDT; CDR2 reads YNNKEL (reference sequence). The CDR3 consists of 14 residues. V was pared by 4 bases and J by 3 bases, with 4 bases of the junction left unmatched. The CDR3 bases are TGTGCCAGCAGCCCTTACAGGGGTACAGATACGCAGTATTTT. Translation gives CASSPYRGTDTQYF.

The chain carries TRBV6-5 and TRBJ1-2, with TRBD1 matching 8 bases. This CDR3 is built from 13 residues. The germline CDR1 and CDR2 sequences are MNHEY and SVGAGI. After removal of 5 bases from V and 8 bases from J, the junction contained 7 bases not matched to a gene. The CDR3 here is CASSRGTGNGYTF. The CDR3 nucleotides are TGTGCCAGCAGTCGCGGGACAGGCAACGGCTACACCTTC.

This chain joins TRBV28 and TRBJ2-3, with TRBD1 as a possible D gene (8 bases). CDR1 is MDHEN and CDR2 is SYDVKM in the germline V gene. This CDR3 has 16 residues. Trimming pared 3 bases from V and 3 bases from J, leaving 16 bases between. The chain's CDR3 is CASSFRTGRGTDTQYF. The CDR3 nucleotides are TGTGCCAGCAGTTTTAGGACAGGGAGGGGGACAGATACGCAGTATTTT. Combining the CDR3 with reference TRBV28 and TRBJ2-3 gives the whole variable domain DVKVTQSSRYLVKRTGEKVFLECVQDMDHENMFWYRQDPGLGLRLIYFSYDVKMKEKGDIPEGYSVSREKKERFSLILESASTNQTSMYLCASSFRTGRGTDTQYFGPGTRLTVL.

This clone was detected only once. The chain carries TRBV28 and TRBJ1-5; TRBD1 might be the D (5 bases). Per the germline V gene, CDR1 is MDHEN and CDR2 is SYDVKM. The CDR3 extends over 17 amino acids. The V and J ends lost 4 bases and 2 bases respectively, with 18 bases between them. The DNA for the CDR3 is TGTGCCAGCAGTTCCGGCGGCGCAGCCAGGGGCAATCAGCCCCAGCATTTT. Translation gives CASSSGGAARGNQPQHF.

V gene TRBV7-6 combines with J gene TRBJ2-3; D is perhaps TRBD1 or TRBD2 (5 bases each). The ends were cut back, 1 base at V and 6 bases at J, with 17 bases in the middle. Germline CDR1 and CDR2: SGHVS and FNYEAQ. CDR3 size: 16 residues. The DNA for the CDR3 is TGTGCCAGCAGCTTAGGAGGGGTGCTAGCCGGGGATACGCAGTATTTT. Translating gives CASSLGGVLAGDTQYF.